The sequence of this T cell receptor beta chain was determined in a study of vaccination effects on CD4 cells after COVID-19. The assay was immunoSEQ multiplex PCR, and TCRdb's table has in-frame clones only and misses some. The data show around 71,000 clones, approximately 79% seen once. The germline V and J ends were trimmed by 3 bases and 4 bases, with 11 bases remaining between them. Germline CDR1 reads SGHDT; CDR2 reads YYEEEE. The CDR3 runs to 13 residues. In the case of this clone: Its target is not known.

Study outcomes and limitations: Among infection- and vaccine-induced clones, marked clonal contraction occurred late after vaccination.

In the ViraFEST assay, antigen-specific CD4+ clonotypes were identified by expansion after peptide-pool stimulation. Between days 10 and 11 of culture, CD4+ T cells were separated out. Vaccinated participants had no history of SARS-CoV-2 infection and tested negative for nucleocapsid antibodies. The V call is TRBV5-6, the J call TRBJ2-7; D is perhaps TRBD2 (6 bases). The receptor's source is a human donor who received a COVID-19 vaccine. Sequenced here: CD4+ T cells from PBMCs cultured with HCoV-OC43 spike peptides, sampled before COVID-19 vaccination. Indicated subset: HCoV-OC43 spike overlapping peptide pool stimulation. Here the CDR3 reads CASSSGDGYEQYV. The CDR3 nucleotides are TGTGCCAGCAGCTCGGGGGACGGTTACGAGCAGTACGTC.